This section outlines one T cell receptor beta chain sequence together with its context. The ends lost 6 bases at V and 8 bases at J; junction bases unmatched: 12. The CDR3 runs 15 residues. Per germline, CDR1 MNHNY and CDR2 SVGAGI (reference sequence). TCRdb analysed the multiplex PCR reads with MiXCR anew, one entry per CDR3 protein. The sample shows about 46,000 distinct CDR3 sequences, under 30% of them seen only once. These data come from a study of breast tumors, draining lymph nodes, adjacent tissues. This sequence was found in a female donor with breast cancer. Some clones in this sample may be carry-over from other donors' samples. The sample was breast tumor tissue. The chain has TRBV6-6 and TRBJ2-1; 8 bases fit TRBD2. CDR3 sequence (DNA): TGTGCCAGCAGCCAATCCGGGACTAGTTGGGATGAGCAGTTCTTC. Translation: CASSQSGTSWDEQFF.